The clone carrying this TCR beta chain was observed many times. Its antigen is unidentified. V lost 0 bases and J lost 3, with 4 bases in between. This CDR3 spans 13 amino acids. Germline V gene lookup returns CDR1 SGHRS and CDR2 YFSETQ. These data belong to a study of regulatory T cells in long-lasting Graves disease. About the research overall: Prior antithyroid drug treatment in newly diagnosed Graves' patients lasted under 3 months.

Arm-PCR of CDR3 regions and iRepertoire HTBI primers were the basis on which TCR beta libraries were built. TCRdb recomputed calls from the multiplex PCR reads with MiXCR, one row per CDR3 protein. Of more than 300,000 distinct CDR3 sequences in the sample, 16% were seen once. Whole-study findings and limits: With persistent disease, TRBV28, TRBJ1-2 and TRBJ2-5 were the favored segments.

The time point: newly diagnosed GD, antithyroid drugs for less than 3 months. The TCR library was made from RNA extracted from PBMCs. These data were likewise used in another study, on T cells in Graves' hyperthyroidism and ophthalmopathy.

The source is a woman between 18 and 29 years old with Graves disease. The source material was peripheral blood mononuclear cells (PBMCs), sampled at new diagnosis, from a patient treated with antithyroid drugs. The rearrangement uses TRBV5-1 and TRBJ2-1; D unresolved. In DNA form, the CDR3 reads TGCGCCAGCAGCTTGGAAAACTACAATGAGCAGTTCTTC. Translated, it gives CASSLENYNEQFF.